This TCR beta chain was sequenced for a study of T cell clonality in common variable immunodeficiency. Turning to this clone: The antigen is unknown.

Study conclusions and caveats: Fewer deletions and N-nucleotide insertions were reportedly seen in common variable immunodeficiency TCR beta sequences.

The data were produced by immunoSEQ multiplex PCR, yet TCRdb's version contains in-frame clones alone and is incomplete. The sample contains approximately 35,000 clones, none of them singletons. Sequences were obtained from peripheral blood mononuclear cells. The TCR originated in a human donor with common variable immunodeficiency.

The CDR3 here is CASSLALAEDYEQYF. The sequenced part of the CDR3 DNA is TGTGCCAGCAGCTTAGCCTTAGCGGAGGACTACGAG. V usage is TRBV7-7 and J usage is TRBJ2-7; possibly TRBD2 for D (6 bases). The read terminates 3 residues ahead of where the CDR3 ends, so the germline J gene completes it. The V and J ends lost 0 bases and 3 bases respectively, with 12 bases between them. CDR1 is SSHAT, CDR2 FNYEAQ, per germline (reference sequence). The CDR3 runs to 15 residues.